The clone carrying this T cell receptor (beta chain) was seen only a few times. Indicated time point: recipient sample about 28 days before transplant, after cytoreduction. Sequencing used immunoSEQ multiplex PCR; TCRdb keeps in-frame clones, though not all of them. Of over 15,000 clones detected, 60% to 80% appear once; the ten largest clones hold around 17%. The data derive from a study of T cell clonotyping in hematopoietic cell transplantation. This CDR3 is built from 16 residues. Germline values: CDR1 SQVTM, CDR2 ANQGSEA. The sequence derives from a man aged 55 to 69 with acute myeloid leukemia. Some clones in this sample may be carry-over from other donors' samples. The J gene is TRBJ2-5, the V gene TRBV29-1, with 7 bases fitting TRBD2. Judging by the DNA end, TRBJ2-7 fits better; the J call may be wrong. Source: peripheral blood mononuclear cells, taken before stem cell transplant. The CDR3 here is CSVEGHPGGLDYEQYF. CDR3 sequence (DNA): TGCAGCGTCGAGGGTCACCCGGGGGGACTCGACTACGAGCAGTACTTC.